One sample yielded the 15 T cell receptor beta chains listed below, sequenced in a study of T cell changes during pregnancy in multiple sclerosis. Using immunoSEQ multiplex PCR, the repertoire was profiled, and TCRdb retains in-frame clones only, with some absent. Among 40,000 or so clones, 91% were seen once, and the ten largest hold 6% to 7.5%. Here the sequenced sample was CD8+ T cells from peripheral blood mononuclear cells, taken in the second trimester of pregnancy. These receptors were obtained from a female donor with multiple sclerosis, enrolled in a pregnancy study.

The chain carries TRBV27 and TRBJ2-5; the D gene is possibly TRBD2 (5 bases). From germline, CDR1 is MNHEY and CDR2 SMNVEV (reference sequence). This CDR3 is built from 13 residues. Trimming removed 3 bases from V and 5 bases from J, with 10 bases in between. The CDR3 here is CASSFGSQETQYF. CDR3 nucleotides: TGTGCCAGCAGTTTTGGGAGTCAGGAGACCCAGTACTTC.

CDR3 sequence reads: CASSSGDWNEAFF. The CDR3 nucleotides are TGTGCCAGCAGCTCCGGGGATTGGAATGAAGCTTTCTTT. V and J are TRBV11-2 and TRBJ1-1; D gene unclear. V lost 4 bases and J 7 bases, leaving 13 bases between the germline ends. This CDR3 has 13 amino acids. CDR1 SGHAT and CDR2 FQNNGV come from the germline V gene.

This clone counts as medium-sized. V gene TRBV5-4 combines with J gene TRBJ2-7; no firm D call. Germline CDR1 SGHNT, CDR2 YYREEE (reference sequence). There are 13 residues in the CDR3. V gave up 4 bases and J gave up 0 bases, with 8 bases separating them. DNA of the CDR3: TGTGCCAGCAGCCCCCCCGGCTCCTACGAGCAGTACTTC. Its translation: CASSPPGSYEQYF.

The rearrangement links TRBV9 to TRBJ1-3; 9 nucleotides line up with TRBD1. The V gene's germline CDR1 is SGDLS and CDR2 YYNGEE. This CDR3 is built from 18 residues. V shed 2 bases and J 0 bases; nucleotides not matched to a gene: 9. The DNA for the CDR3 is TGTGCCAGCAGCGTCGGGACAGGGTTCCCTTTCTCTGGAAACACCATATATTTT. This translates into CASSVGTGFPFSGNTIYF. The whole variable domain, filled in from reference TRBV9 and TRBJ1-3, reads DSGVTQTPKHLITATGQRVTLRCSPRSGDLSVYWYQQSLDQGLQFLIQYYNGEERAKGNILERFSAQQFPDLHSELNLSSLELGDSALYFCASSVGTGFPFSGNTIYFGEGSWLTVV.

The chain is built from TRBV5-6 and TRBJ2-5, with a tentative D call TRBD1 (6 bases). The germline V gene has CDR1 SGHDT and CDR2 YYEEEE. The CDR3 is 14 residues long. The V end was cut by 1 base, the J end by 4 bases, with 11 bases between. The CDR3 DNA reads TGTGCCAGCAGCTTGCGTCAGGGGAGAGAGACCCAGTACTTC. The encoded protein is CASSLRQGRETQYF.

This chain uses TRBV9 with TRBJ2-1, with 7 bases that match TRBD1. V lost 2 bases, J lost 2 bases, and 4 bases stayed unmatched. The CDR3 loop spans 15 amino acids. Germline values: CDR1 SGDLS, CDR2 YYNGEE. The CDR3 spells CASSVRDRAYNEQFF. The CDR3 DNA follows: TGTGCCAGCAGCGTCCGGGACAGAGCCTACAATGAGCAGTTCTTC.

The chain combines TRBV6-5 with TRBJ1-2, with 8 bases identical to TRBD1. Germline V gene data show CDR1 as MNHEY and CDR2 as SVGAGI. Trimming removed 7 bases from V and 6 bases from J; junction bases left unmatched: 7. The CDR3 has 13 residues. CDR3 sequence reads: CASTQVQGDGYTF. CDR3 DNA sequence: TGTGCCAGCACCCAAGTACAGGGGGATGGCTACACCTTC.

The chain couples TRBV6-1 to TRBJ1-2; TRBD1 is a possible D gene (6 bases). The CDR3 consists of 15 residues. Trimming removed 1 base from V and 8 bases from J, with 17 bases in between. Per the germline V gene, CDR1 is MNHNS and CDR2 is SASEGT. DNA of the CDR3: TGTGCCAGCAGTGAAGGCAGGGGCTTTTCTTACGGCTACACCTTC. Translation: CASSEGRGFSYGYTF.

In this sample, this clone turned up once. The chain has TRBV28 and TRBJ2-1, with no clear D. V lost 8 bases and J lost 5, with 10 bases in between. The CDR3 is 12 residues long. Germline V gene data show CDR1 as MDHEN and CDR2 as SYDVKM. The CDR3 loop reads CASSDFHNEQFF. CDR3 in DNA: TGTGCCAGCTCTGACTTCCACAATGAGCAGTTCTTC.

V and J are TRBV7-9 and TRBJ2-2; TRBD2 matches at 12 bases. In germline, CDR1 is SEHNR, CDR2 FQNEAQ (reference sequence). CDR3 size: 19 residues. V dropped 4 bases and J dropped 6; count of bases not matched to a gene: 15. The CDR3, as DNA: TGTGCCAGCAGCTCCAACCGGGGACTAGCGGGCTACGAAGCCGGGGAGCTGTTTTTT. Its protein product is CASSSNRGLAGYEAGELFF.

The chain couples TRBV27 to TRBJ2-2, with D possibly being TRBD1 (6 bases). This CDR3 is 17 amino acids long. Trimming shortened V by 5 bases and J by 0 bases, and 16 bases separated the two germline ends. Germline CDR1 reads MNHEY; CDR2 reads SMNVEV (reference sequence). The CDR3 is CASSPTPQGPNTGELFF. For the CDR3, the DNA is TGTGCCAGCAGTCCCACACCACAGGGTCCGAACACCGGGGAGCTGTTTTTT.

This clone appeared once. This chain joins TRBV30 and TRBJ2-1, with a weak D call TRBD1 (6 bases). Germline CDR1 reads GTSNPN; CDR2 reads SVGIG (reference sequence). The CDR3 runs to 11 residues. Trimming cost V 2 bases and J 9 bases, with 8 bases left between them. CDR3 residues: CAWSRGGEQFF. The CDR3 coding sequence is TGTGCCTGGAGTAGAGGGGGTGAGCAGTTCTTC.

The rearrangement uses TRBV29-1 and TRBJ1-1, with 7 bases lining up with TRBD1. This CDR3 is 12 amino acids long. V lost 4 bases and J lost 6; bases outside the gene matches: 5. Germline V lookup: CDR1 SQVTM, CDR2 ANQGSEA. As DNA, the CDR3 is TGCAGCGTTGGAGGGGGCTCGTCTGAAGCTTTCTTT. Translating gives CSVGGGSSEAFF.

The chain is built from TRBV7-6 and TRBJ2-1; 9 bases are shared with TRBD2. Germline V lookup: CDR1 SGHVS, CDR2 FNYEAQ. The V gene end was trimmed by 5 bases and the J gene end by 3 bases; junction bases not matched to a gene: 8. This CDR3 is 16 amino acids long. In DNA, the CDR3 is TGTGCCAGCAGCCAGACCGGGACTAGCCTCTACAATGAGCAGTTCTTC. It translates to CASSQTGTSLYNEQFF.

CDR3 DNA: TGTGCCAGCAGCGTAGCCGGGAGCTCCTATAATTCACCCCTCCACTTT. This sequence encodes CASSVAGSSYNSPLHF. The V and J genes are TRBV9 and TRBJ1-6; D is ambiguous. The CDR3 is made up of 16 amino acids. Trimming took 0 bases from V and 0 from J, leaving 7 bases between them. The V gene's germline CDR1 is SGDLS and CDR2 YYNGEE. Drawing the rest from reference TRBV9 and TRBJ1-6, the complete variable domain is DSGVTQTPKHLITATGQRVTLRCSPRSGDLSVYWYQQSLDQGLQFLIQYYNGEERAKGNILERFSAQQFPDLHSELNLSSLELGDSALYFCASSVAGSSYNSPLHFGNGTRLTVT.